One sample yielded the 5 T cell receptor beta chains listed below, sequenced in a study of blood T cell repertoires in COVID-19. TCRdb's copy holds only in-frame clones and misses some; the assay was immunoSEQ multiplex PCR. This sample carries a few hundred thousand clones, around 87% of them seen once, and the ten largest clones take around 3.1%. The sample comprised peripheral blood. The receptors were gathered from a man aged 55 to 70 with acute or convalescent COVID-19.

The CDR3 is CASSPGGGGDTQYF. CDR3 in DNA: TGTGCCAGCAGCCCTGGCGGGGGTGGAGATACGCAGTATTTT. The chain joins TRBV7-2 to TRBJ2-3; 7 nucleotides agree with TRBD2. V was pared by 5 bases and J by 5 bases, with 7 bases of the junction left unmatched. The CDR3 is 14 amino acids. In germline, CDR1 is SGHTA, CDR2 FQGNSA.

The gene calls are TRBV19 and TRBJ2-1; 8 bases match TRBD2. The CDR3 has 17 amino acids. V shed 1 base, J shed 2 bases, and the junction held 7 bases outside the gene matches. CDR1 and CDR2 from the germline V gene are LNHDA and SQIVND (reference sequence). CDR3 in amino acids: CASSIVGLVGPYNEQFF. Written as DNA, the CDR3 is TGTGCCAGTAGTATAGTGGGACTAGTGGGGCCCTACAATGAGCAGTTCTTC.

The chain carries TRBV5-1 and TRBJ1-3, with D possibly matching TRBD1 (5 bases). The CDR3 is 15 residues long. V lost 4 bases and J lost 4, with 15 bases in between. Germline-derived CDR1 and CDR2 are SGHRS and YFSETQ. CDR3 in DNA: TGCGCCAGCAGCCTCGGTGGGGCGGGAGGAAACACCATATATTTT. Amino acid sequence: CASSLGGAGGNTIYF.

The V and J genes are TRBV27 and TRBJ2-6; no clear D. V was shortened by 3 bases and J by 0 bases, with 6 bases between the two germline ends. The CDR3 runs 15 residues. CDR1 and CDR2 (germline): MNHEY, SMNVEV (reference sequence). DNA for the CDR3: TGTGCCAGCAGTTTCCTTAGCTCTGGGGCCAACGTCCTGACTTTC. As protein: CASSFLSSGANVLTF.

The chain has TRBV5-1 and TRBJ1-2, with 8 bases matching TRBD1. The CDR3 has 14 amino acids. Unmatched junction bases numbered 4, after V lost 0 bases and J lost 6 bases. Germline CDR1 reads SGHRS; CDR2 reads YFSETQ. CDR3 sequence reads: CASSLAGGADGYTF. The CDR3 DNA sequence: TGCGCCAGCAGCTTGGCAGGGGGCGCGGATGGCTACACCTTC. Full variable domain (missing parts from reference TRBV5-1 and TRBJ1-2): KAGVTQTPRYLIKTRGQQVTLSCSPISGHRSVSWYQQTPGQGLQFLFEYFSETQRNKGNFPGRFSGRQFSNSRSEMNVSTLELGDSALYLCASSLAGGADGYTFGSGTRLTVV.